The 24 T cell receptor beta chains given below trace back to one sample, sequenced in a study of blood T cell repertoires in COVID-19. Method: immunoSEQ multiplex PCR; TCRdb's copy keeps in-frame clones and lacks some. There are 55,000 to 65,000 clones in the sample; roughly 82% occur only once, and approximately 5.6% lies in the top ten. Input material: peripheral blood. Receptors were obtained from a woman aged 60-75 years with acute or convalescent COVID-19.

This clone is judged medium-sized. In nucleotides, the CDR3 is TGTGCCAGTAGTGCGGGGGACACCAGGAACACTGAAGCTTTCTTT. Protein sequence: CASSAGDTRNTEAFF. This chain joins TRBV19 and TRBJ1-1; D is possibly TRBD1 (6 bases). This CDR3 spans 15 amino acids. CDR1 and CDR2 from the germline V gene are LNHDA and SQIVND (reference sequence). Trimming left V 5 bases short and J 1 base short, with 14 bases between.

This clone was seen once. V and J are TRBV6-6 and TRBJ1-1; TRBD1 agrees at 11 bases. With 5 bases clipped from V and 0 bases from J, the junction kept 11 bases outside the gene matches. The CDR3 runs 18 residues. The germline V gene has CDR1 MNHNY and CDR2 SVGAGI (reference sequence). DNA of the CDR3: TGTGCCAGCAGTCTCCGGACAGGGGGCGCCCCGATGAACACTGAAGCTTTCTTT. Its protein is CASSLRTGGAPMNTEAFF.

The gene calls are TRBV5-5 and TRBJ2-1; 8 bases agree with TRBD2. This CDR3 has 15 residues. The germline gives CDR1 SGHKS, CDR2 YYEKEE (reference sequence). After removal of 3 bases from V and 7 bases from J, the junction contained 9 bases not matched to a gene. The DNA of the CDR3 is TGTGCCAGCAGCTCAACTAGCGGCTCTGTGAATGAGCAGTTCTTC. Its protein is CASSSTSGSVNEQFF.

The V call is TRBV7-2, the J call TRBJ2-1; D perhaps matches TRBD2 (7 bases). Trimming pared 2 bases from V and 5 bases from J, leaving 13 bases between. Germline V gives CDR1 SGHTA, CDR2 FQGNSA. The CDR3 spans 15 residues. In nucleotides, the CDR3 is TGTGCCAGCAGCTTAAAAGGGGGAGGGAACAATGAGCAGTTCTTC. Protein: CASSLKGGGNNEQFF.

The CDR3 region is CASSARGQNTEAFF. The CDR3 DNA reads TGTGCCAGCAGCGCTAGGGGTCAGAACACTGAAGCTTTCTTT. The chain has TRBV7-3 and TRBJ1-1, with a weak D call TRBD1 (5 bases). The CDR3 spans 14 residues. V lost 5 bases to trimming and J lost 1 base, with 11 bases between them. In germline, CDR1 is SGHTA, CDR2 FQGTGA.

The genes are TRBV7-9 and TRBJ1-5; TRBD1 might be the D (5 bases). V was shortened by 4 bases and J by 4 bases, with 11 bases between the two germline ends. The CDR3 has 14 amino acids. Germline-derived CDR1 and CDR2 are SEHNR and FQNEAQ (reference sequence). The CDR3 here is CASSSQELNQPQHF. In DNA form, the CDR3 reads TGTGCCAGCAGCTCACAGGAACTGAATCAGCCCCAGCATTTT.

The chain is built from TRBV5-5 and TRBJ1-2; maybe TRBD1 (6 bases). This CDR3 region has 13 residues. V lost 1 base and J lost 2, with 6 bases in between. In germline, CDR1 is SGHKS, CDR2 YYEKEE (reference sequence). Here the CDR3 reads CASSLQGNYGYTF. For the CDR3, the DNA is TGTGCCAGCAGCTTGCAGGGGAACTATGGCTACACCTTC.

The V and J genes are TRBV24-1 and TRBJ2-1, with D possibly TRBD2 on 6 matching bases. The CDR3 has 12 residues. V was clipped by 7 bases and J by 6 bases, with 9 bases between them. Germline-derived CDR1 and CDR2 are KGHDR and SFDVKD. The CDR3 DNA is TGTGCCACCAGAGGAGGGAGCAATGAGCAGTTCTTC. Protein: CATRGGSNEQFF.

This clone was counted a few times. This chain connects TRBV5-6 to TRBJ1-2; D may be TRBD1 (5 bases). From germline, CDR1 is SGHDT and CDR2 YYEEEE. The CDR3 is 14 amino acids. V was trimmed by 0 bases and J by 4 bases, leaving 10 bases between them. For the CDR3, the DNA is TGTGCCAGCAGCTTGGCTCAGGGCGGCTATGGCTACACCTTC. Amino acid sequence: CASSLAQGGYGYTF. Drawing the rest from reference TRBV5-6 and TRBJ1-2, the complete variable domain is DAGVTQSPTHLIKTRGQQVTLRCSPKSGHDTVSWYQQALGQGPQFIFQYYEEEERQRGNFPDRFSGHQFPNYSSELNVNALLLGDSALYLCASSLAQGGYGYTFGSGTRLTVV.

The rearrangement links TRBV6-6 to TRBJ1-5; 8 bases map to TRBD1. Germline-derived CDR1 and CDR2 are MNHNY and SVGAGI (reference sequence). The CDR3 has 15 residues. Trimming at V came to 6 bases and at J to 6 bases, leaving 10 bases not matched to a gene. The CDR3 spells CASSRMGQDSQPQHF. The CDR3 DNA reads TGTGCCAGCAGCCGGATGGGACAGGATAGTCAGCCCCAGCATTTT.

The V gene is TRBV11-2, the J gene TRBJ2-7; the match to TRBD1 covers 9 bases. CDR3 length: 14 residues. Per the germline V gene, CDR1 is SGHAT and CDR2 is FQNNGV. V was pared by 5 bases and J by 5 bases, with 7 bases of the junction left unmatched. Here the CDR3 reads CASSPTGTGNEQYF. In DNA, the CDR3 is TGTGCCAGCAGCCCGACCGGGACAGGGAACGAGCAGTACTTC.

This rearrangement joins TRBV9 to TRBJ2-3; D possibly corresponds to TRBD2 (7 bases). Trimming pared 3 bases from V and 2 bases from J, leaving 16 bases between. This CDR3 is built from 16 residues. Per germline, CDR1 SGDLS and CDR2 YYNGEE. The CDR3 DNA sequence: TGTGCCAGCAGCGCAAATCGGGGGGCTACCACAGATACGCAGTATTTT. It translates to CASSANRGATTDTQYF.

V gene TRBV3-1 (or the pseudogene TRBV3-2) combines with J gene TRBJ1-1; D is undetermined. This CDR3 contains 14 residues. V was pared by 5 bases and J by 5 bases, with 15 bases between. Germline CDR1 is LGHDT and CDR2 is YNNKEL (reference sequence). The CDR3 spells CASSSAHGRTEAFF. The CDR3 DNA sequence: TGTGCCAGCAGCTCAGCGCACGGGAGGACTGAAGCTTTCTTT.

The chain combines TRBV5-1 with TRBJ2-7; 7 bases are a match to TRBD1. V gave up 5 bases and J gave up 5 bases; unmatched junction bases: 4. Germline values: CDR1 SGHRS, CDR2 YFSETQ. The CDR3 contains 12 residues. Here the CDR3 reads CASRQTGDEQYF. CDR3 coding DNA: TGCGCCAGCAGACAAACAGGGGACGAGCAGTACTTC.

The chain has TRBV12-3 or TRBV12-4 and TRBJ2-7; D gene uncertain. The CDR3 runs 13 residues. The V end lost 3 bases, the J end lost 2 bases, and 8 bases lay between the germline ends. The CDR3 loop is CASSFGDPYEQYF. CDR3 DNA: TGTGCCAGCAGTTTTGGAGACCCCTACGAGCAGTACTTC.

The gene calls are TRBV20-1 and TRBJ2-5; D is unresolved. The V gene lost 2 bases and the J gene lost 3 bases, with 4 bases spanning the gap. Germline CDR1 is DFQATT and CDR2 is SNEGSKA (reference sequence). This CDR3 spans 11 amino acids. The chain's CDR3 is CSARPKETQYF. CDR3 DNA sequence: TGCAGTGCTAGACCAAAAGAGACCCAGTACTTC.

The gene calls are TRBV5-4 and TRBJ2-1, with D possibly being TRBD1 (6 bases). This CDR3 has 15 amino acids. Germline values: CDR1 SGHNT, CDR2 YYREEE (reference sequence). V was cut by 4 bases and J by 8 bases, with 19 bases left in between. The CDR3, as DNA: TGTGCCAGCAGCATCGCCGGGACACCCGTCCATGAGCAGTTCTTC. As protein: CASSIAGTPVHEQFF.

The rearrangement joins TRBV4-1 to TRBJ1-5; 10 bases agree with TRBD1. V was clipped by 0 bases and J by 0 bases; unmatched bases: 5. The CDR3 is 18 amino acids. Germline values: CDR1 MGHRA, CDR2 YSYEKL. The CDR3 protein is CASSQEGTGAYSNQPQHF. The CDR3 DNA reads TGCGCCAGCAGCCAAGAGGGGACAGGGGCCTATAGCAATCAGCCCCAGCATTTT.

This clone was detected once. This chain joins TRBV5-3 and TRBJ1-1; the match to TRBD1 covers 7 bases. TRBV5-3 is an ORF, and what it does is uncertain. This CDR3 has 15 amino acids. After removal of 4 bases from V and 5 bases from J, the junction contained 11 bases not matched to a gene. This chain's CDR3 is CARSRSRGIRTEAFF. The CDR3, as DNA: TGTGCCAGAAGCCGTTCCAGGGGGATCAGAACTGAAGCTTTCTTT.

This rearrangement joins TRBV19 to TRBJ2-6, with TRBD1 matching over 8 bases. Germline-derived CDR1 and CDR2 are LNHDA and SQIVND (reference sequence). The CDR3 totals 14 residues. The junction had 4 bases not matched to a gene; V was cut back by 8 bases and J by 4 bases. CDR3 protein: CASGQGPGANVLTF. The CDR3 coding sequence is TGTGCCAGTGGACAGGGACCGGGGGCCAACGTCCTGACTTTC.

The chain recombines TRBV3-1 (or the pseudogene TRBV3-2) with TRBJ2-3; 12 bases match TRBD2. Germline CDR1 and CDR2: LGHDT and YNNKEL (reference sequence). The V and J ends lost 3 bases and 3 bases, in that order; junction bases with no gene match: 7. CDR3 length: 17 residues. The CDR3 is CASSQASGGERTDTQYF. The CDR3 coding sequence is TGTGCCAGCAGCCAGGCTAGCGGGGGGGAGAGGACAGATACGCAGTATTTT.

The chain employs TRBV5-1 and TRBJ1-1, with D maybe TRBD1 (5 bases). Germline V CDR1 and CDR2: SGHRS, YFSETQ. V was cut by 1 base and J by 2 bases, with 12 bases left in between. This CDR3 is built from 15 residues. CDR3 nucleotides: TGCGCCAGCAGCTTGTGGGGACTCCCTAACACTGAAGCTTTCTTT. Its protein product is CASSLWGLPNTEAFF.

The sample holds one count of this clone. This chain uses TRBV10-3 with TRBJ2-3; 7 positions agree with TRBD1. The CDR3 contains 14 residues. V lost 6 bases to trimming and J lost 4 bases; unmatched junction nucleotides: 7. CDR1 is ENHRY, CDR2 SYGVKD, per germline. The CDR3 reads CAISDRVGPDTQYF. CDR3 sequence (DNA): TGTGCCATCAGCGACAGGGTTGGCCCAGATACGCAGTATTTT.

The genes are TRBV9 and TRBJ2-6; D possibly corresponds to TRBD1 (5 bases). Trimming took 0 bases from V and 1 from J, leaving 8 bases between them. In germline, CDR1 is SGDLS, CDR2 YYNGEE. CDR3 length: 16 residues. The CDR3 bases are TGTGCCAGCAGCGTAGGCAGGGATTCTGGGGCCAACGTCCTGACTTTC. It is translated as CASSVGRDSGANVLTF. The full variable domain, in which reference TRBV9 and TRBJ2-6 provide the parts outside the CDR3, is DSGVTQTPKHLITATGQRVTLRCSPRSGDLSVYWYQQSLDQGLQFLIQYYNGEERAKGNILERFSAQQFPDLHSELNLSSLELGDSALYFCASSVGRDSGANVLTFGAGSRLTVL.